This T cell receptor (beta chain) is from a study of control samples from healthy donors and cancer patients. This clone was seen only once. V was shortened by 1 base and J by 2 bases, with 7 bases between the two germline ends. Germline CDR1 reads SGHKS; CDR2 reads YYEKEE (reference sequence). The CDR3 is 15 amino acids. The table came from immunoSEQ multiplex PCR; TCRdb's copy has only in-frame clones and leaves some out. The sample holds under 80,000 clones, 84% seen once. The chain has TRBV5-5 and TRBJ2-6; D possibly corresponds to TRBD1 (6 bases). The sequencing sample was made of blood. This sequence originates from a man aged 45-65 years in good health. CDR3 bases: TGTGCCAGCAGCTTGACAGGGACTGGGGCCAACGTCCTGACTTTC. It specifies CASSLTGTGANVLTF. Together with reference TRBV5-5 and TRBJ2-6, the CDR3 gives the full variable domain: DAGVTQSPTHLIKTRGQQVTLRCSPISGHKSVSWYQQVLGQGPQFIFQYYEKEERGRGNFPDRFSARQFPNYSSELNVNALLLGDSALYLCASSLTGTGANVLTFGAGSRLTVL.